This record looks at one T cell receptor (beta chain) sequence and its context. Its recognized antigen is unknown. Base qualities are not at hand, and no much larger clone is one base apart. The cohort consisted of hundreds of healthy bone marrow donors. At the time of sampling, all cohort members were nominally healthy, though unrecorded immune exposures were likely present. The donor was CMV seropositive and belonged to the group of 250 to 350 seropositive cohort members. A peripheral blood sample was provided by each donor, and peripheral blood mononuclear cells were used for TCR beta sequencing. The Qiagen DNeasy Blood Extraction Kit was used to extract genomic DNA from the blood cell samples. Trimming takes 8 bases off V and 7 bases off J; junction bases not matched to a gene: 8. Looking up the germline V gene yields CDR1 ENHRY and CDR2 SYGVKD. Its CDR3 holds 14 amino acids, cysteine through phenylalanine. Of the read, only the CDR3 DNA is kept; its 42 bases are in frame from base 1.

The data were obtained in a study of cytomegalovirus exposure and HLA in healthy donors (TCRdb year 2017). Study-level background: According to an earlier analysis of a few hundred of the donors, about 170 million T cells yielded 117 million unique TCR beta sequences and about 300 Gb of sequence data. The aim of the study was to test whether cataloging public T cell receptors could identify signatures of past pathogen exposure. Among roughly 400 genotyped donors of the cohort, an average of approximately 200,000 unique TCR beta nucleotide sequences was sequenced per donor, of which about 19% were non-productive. Because of strong linkage in the cohort, four or five DR-DQ haplotypes were treated as single units for association and clustering. Donor age, sex, ethnicity and CMV serostatus were compiled together with the repertoire data. The number of donors typed differed by locus, with about 629-640 for A, B, C, DRB1 and DQB1, around 500 for DQA1, 600 to 610 for DPA1, and about 450 for DPB1. Every repertoire in the discovery cohort had been generated on one and the same sequencing platform. Approximately 300 gigabases of sequencing data and around 80 million unique TCR sequences made up an early release that covered approximately 650 HLA-typed donors. Genome-wide SNP genotypes for about three fifths of the roughly 670 donors were used in a later genetic analysis, which treated that subset as a discovery cohort. Of the roughly 390 genotyped donors, approximately 83% fell in the genetic ancestry cluster associated with self-reported Caucasian donors. A separate validation cohort of about 110 different subjects was used in addition to the 666-subject first cohort. Both class I and class II loci were covered by HLA typing, at four-digit resolution. A later analysis re-examined previously published TCR beta repertoires from about 700 donors and added high-resolution HLA genotyping to investigate patterns of TCR occurrence. The later analysis used no new phenotypic data to find candidate immune exposures, relying instead on TCR beta sequences and their occurrence across donors. An earlier analysis of about 620 of the donors applied high-throughput TCR beta sequencing to assess whether each TCR beta V gene segment acted as functional or pseudogenic. To predict cytomegalovirus infection status, the study brought together high-throughput TCR immunosequencing, statistical association of individual TCRs with disease status, and machine learning. The T cell repertoires of 550 to 850 subjects were profiled by immunosequencing and related to cytomegalovirus serostatus. What the work shows at the level of the full study, not this receptor alone: The sequencing pipeline was judged likely to have produced a cluster of highly shared sequence variants as a technical artifact. HLA typing was unavailable for some donors at each locus, so association tests used only the typed subset. Specific HLA alleles were associated with over 15,000 TCR beta sequences at a false discovery rate of 0.05 in a later analysis. The study gave a list of about 150 TCR beta chains associated with cytomegalovirus. A later analysis found that most CMV-associated TCR beta chains appeared HLA-restricted, with HLA associations seemingly driven largely by CMV exposure. An earlier analysis of around 600 of the donors showed that most TCR beta V segments appeared in productive rearrangements either about 87% or about 30% of the time, which broadly matched IMGT annotations. Three of the identified cytomegalovirus-associated TCR beta chains were confirmed in vitro to be specific for cytomegalovirus antigens. This cohort had only TCR beta chains sequenced, and the lack of alpha or paired-chain data limited which features could be detected. In a later analysis, HLA-associated TCR beta chains were found to be more clonally expanded and to have lower generation probabilities than equally common non-associated chains. When HLA alleles, especially DR and DQ, strongly co-occurred, TCR associations were difficult to assign to individual alleles. Some 16 rarely observed V segments, including chromosome 9 orphons, were excluded from the earlier analysis of about 610 of the donors because counts were too low. For the cohort, immune exposure information was limited to CMV serostatus. Presence/absence analyses assumed roughly uniform sequencing depth across donors, an assumption that may not hold. Correlated functional status among segregating V segments might be attributable to linkage disequilibrium, but an unknown experimental factor could not be ruled out. Compared with the 666-donor mean, donors in an Asian-associated ancestry cluster had fewer N-insertions in productive TCRs, according to a later genetic analysis. The authors suggested that the approach could potentially be generalized to other disease states and immunological phenotypes. A later analysis found that TCR association rates varied across HLA loci, with DRB1 alleles showing the most associated TCRs and HLA-C alleles the fewest. Cytomegalovirus status was reported to be diagnosed by the classifier with high specificity and sensitivity in both the original and validation cohorts. Because the 87-base-pair reads could not distinguish some IMGT-functional V segments, including TRBV6-2 and TRBV6-3, those segments were excluded. A further reported finding was that TCR beta sequences accurately predicted the HLA-A and HLA-B alleles for most subjects in the first cohort. An association between a missense DCLRE1C variant and V-gene and J-gene trimming of TCR beta chains was found in a later genetic analysis and replicated in an independent cohort. Most TCR sequences were observed very rarely across donors, whereas some public TCRs were present in many individuals. A later analysis reported that several top co-occurrence clusters appeared linked to parvovirus B19, influenza, CMV and Epstein-Barr virus.

Library prep was done by the immunoSEQ multiplex PCR assay. The multiplex PCR relied on a mix of 60 forward primers for TCR Vbeta segments and 13 reverse primers for TCR Jbeta segments. Amplification of the CDR3 region of rearranged TCR beta genes was performed with a multiplex PCR assay on genomic DNA. Amplified TCR beta libraries were sequenced as 87-base-pair reads on the Illumina HiSeq System. From the authors' description of their analysis: A later analysis tallied around 80 million unique TCR beta chains across the approximately 670 repertoires, and some 12 million of those chains were shared by two or more donors. Raw reads were error-corrected and collapsed into unique sequences with a nearest-neighbor algorithm that merged closely related sequences to remove PCR and sequencing errors. V, D and J gene segments were assigned by aligning CDR3 sequences to IMGT reference sequences. For a sequence to be retained, a match of at least six nucleotides was required to both a V gene segment and a J gene segment. A rearrangement counted as productive if the CDR3 had no stop codons and remained in frame with V and J, and every other rearrangement counted as non-productive. CDR3 was defined by IMGT convention, running from the second conserved V-encoded cysteine to the conserved J-encoded phenylalanine. The earlier analysis of more than 450 of the donors excluded sequences that lacked an unambiguous match to a single V gene segment. An earlier analysis of fewer than 750 of the donors classified V segments as functional when productive rearrangements were above 56.7% and as segregating when the standard deviation between donors was above 5%. To diagnose cytomegalovirus status from the catalog of TCR beta chain sequences, a statistical classification framework was built. A later analysis assigned V and J genes by comparing TCR nucleotide sequences with IMGT/GENE-DB human TR gene sequences. The TCRdist pipeline was used in a later analysis to assign CDR3 sequences and most-parsimonious VDJ recombination scenarios. In a later analysis, each TCR beta chain was defined by its CDR3 amino acid sequence together with its V-gene family, and reads lacking a unique V-gene family were excluded. In a later analysis, 450 to 600 highly shared, low-generation-probability nucleotide sequences were removed to address suspected cross-contamination and a sequencing artifact. In a later analysis, a clonal expansion index for each public chain was calculated from normalized within-repertoire ranks of inferred template counts. Generation probabilities in a later analysis came from a VDJ recombination model fitted to out-of-frame rearrangements, and those results were checked against IGoR. A later analysis scored TCR-TCR, TCR-HLA and TCR-CMV co-occurrence with hypergeometric tests, applying a repertoire-size bias correction to TCR pairs. To estimate false discovery rates, a later analysis permuted the HLA or CMV assignments 20 times. In a later analysis, co-occurring TCRs were grouped using DBSCAN, and TCRdist sequence similarity was added for clustering within HLA-allele-positive subsets. Co-occurrence clustering excluded repertoires with fewer than 30,000 or more than 120,000 public chains, plus five with anomalous nucleotide sharing. The immuneACCESS repertoire file appears here via TCRdb, limited to in-frame rearrangements. These files lack a portion of the clones; in checked studies, under half of the deficit traces to unresolved V genes, and the cause of the others is not known. D and trimming were read from the DNA, whereas the V and J calls and clone size are those reported in that table. The sample table holds some 200,000 clones, of which over 70% were seen once. Around 2.9% of the sample is in the top ten clones.

Recombination linked TRBV10-3 to TRBJ2-1; 10 central nucleotides agree with TRBD2. The sequencing input was PBMCs. This sequence originates from a woman between 55 and 75 years old in good health and CMV-seropositive. CDR3 protein: CAIGDSSGSNEQFF. The DNA reads as follows: TGTGCCATCGGAGATTCTAGCGGGAGTAATGAGCAGTTCTTC.